This T cell receptor beta chain is drawn from a study of cytotoxic CD8 clonotypes in ibrutinib-treated CLL. Study-level information: The group held some 11 relapsed/refractory and about 15 treatment-naive patients, with roughly 17 IGHV unmutated. Findings and caveats of the study: At the start, clonality exceeded age-matched healthy donors and followed circulating CD8+ T-cell counts. Sampling times (in sustained-remission versus progressing patients) were not the same.

A word on this clone: Its antigen is not identified. The limits of the CDR3 on the DNA are not certain, so only TCRdb's listed CDR3 is given.

The data were produced by immunoSEQ multiplex PCR, yet TCRdb's version contains in-frame clones alone and is incomplete. The sample includes about 68,000 clones, about 64% seen only once; the top ten take around 5.7%. Libraries of TCR beta were made from around 1.8 micrograms of genomic DNA that came from cryopreserved PBMCs. The source material was PBMCs, sampled after 12 months of ibrutinib treatment. The source is a human donor with chronic lymphocytic leukemia.

CDR3 residues: CASSLVGEGAIFGF. The chain combines TRBV7-2 with TRBJ2-7; the table's D call, TRBD1, was not checked against the DNA. Germline V gives CDR1 SGHTA, CDR2 FQGNSA. The CDR3 spans 14 amino acids, including both terminal residues.